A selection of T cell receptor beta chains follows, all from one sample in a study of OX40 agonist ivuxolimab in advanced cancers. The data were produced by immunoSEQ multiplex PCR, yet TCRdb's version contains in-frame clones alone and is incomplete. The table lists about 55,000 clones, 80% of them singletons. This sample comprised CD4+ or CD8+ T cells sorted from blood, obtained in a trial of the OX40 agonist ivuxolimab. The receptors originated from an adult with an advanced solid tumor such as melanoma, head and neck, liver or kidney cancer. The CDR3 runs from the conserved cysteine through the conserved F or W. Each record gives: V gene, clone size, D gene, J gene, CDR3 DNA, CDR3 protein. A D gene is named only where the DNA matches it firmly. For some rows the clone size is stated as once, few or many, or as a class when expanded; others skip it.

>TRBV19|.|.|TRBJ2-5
TGTGCCAGTAGTATGGATCCGCGGACGGGCCGACAAGAGACCCAGTACTTC
CASSMDPRTGRQETQYF
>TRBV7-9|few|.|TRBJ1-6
TGTGCCAGCAGCTTGGGCGACTCCTATAATTCACCCCTCCACTTT
CASSLGDSYNSPLHF
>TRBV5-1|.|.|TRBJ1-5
TGCGCCAGCAGCTTGGAGGCAGGGGGCAATCAGCCCCAGCATTTT
CASSLEAGGNQPQHF
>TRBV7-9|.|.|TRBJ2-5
TGTGCCAGCATCGAGGGAACCCTCGACCGGGAGACCCAGTACTTC
CASIEGTLDRETQYF
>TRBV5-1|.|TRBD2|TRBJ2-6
TGCGCCAGCAGCTTGGATGGACTAGCGGGAGGGATGGGGGCCAACGTCCTGACTTTC
CASSLDGLAGGMGANVLTF
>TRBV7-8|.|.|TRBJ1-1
TGTGCTTCCGACACGGGAATGAACACTGAAGCTTTCTTT
CASDTGMNTEAFF
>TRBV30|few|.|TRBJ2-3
TGTGCCTGGAGTGTATGGGGATCAGATACGCAGTATTTT
CAWSVWGSDTQYF
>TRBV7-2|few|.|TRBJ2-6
TGTGCCAGCAGCTCCCTCCTGGTCTCTGGGGCCAACGTCCTGACTTTC
CASSSLLVSGANVLTF
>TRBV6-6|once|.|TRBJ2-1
TGTGCCAGCAGTTACCGACACGGGAATGAGCAGTTCTTC
CASSYRHGNEQFF
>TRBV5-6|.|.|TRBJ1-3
TGTGCCAGCAGCCCGAAGACATGGAACTCTGGAAACACCATATATTTT
CASSPKTWNSGNTIYF
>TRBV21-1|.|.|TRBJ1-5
TGTGCCAGCACCCCGGGACGGGGACTGTATAGCAATCAGCCCCAGCATTTT
CASTPGRGLYSNQPQHF
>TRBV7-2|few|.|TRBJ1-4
TGTGCCAGCAGCCTCCAGGCGATTGGGGAAAAACTGTTTTTT
CASSLQAIGEKLFF
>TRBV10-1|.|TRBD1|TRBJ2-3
TGCGCCAGCAGTGAAGTCGGACAGGGGGCAGATACGCAGTATTTT
CASSEVGQGADTQYF
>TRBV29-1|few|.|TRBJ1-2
TGCAGCGTTGAATTGGCAGTCGATGGCTACACCTTC
CSVELAVDGYTF
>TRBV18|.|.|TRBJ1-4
TGTGCCACCGCCAGGAGACCGGTAACAACTAATGAAAAACTGTTTTTT
CATARRPVTTNEKLFF
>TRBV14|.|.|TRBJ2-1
TGTGCCAGCAGCCAGGGATTCGCTGAGCAGTTCTTC
CASSQGFAEQFF
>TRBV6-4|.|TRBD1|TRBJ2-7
TGTGCCAGCAGCCCGGGACAGGGGACGACCTACGAGCAGTACTTC
CASSPGQGTTYEQYF
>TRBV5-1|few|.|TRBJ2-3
TGCGCCAGCAGCCCCACACAGGGCACAGATACGCAGTATTTT
CASSPTQGTDTQYF
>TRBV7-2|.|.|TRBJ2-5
TGTGCCAGCAGCTTATCTCAGCTTAGAGAGACCCAGTACTTC
CASSLSQLRETQYF
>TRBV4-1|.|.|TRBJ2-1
TGCGCCAGCAGCCAAAGGCTAGCGTGGAATGAGCAGTTCTTC
CASSQRLAWNEQFF
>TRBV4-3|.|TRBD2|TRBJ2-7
TGCGCCAGCAGCCTCGGGACTAGCGTTACCTACGAGCAGTACTTC
CASSLGTSVTYEQYF
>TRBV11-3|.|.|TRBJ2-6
TGTGCCAGCAGCCCAACAGGGTCTGGGGCCAACGTCCTGACTTTC
CASSPTGSGANVLTF
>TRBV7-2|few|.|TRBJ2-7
TGTGCCAGCAGTTCGACTACGTCGGCCTACGAGCAGTACTTC
CASSSTTSAYEQYF
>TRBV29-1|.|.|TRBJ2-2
TGCAGCGCCAGGCCAGGCCAGAACACCGGGGAGCTGTTTTTT
CSARPGQNTGELFF
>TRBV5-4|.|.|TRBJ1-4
TGTGCCAGCAGCTTGCGGGCGGGAGCTAATGAAAAACTGTTTTTT
CASSLRAGANEKLFF
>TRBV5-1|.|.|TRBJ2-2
TGCGCCAGCAGCCAGACAGGCACCGGGGAGCTGTTTTTT
CASSQTGTGELFF
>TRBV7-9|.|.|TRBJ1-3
TGTGCCAGCAGCTTAGCCCAGGGTGAATCTACCAGCTCTGGAAACACCATATATTTT
CASSLAQGESTSSGNTIYF
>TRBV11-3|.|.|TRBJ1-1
TGTGCCAGCAGCTTGGGGGTAGGAGCTGAAGCTTTCTTT
CASSLGVGAEAFF
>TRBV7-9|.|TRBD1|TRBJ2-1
TGTGCCAGCAGCTTAGGACAGGGGGCTTTGGATGAGCAGTTCTTC
CASSLGQGALDEQFF
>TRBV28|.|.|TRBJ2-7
TGTGCCAGCAGTTCCCTCTTTTCGGGAGAGGGAAACGAGCAGTACTTC
CASSSLFSGEGNEQYF
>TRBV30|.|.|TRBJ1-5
TGTGCCTGGAGCGGGATTAATCAGCCCCAGCATTTT
CAWSGINQPQHF
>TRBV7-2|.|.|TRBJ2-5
TGTGCCAGCAGTTCACAGTTACAAGAGACCCAGTACTTC
CASSSQLQETQYF
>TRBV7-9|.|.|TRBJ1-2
TGTGCCAGCAGCTTAGCGGGGGGGACTAACTATGGCTACACCTTC
CASSLAGGTNYGYTF
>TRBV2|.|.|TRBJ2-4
TGTGCCAGCAGTGTTAGGGCACGTCAAATAGCCAAAAACATTCAGTACTTC
CASSVRARQIAKNIQYF
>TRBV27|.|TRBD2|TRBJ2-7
TGTGCCAGCAGCCCCTCGGGCGGGAGAGTCTACGAGCAGTACTTC
CASSPSGGRVYEQYF
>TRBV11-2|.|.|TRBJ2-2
TGTGCCAGCAGCGAGAACGGAAACTTCGGGGAGCTGTTTTTT
CASSENGNFGELFF
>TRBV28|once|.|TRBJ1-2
TGTGCCAGCAGTTTCGGGGATGGTGGCTACACCTTC
CASSFGDGGYTF
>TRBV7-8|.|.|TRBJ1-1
TGTGCCAGCAGCTTTTCAACCCGGACTGAAGCTTTCTTT
CASSFSTRTEAFF
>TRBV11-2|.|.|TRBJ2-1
TGTGCCAGCAGCTTGTTTGGAGGGGCAAACAATGAGCAGTTCTTC
CASSLFGGANNEQFF
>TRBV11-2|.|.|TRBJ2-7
TGTGCCAGCAGCCCCGGTGGTACCGCCGGCTACGAGCAGTACTTC
CASSPGGTAGYEQYF
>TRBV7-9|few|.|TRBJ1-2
TGTGCCAGCAGCTTAGGTGAGGACTATGGCTACACCTTC
CASSLGEDYGYTF
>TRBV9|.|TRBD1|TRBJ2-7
TGTGCCAGCAGCTACCGACCAGGGGGCTACGAGCAGTACTTC
CASSYRPGGYEQYF
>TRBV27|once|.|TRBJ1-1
TGTGCCAGCAGTTTATCTGGTCCCTCGAACACTGAAGCTTTCTTT
CASSLSGPSNTEAFF
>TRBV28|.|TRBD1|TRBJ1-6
TGTGCCAGCCTGGGGGGGACAGTAAATTCACCCCTCCACTTT
CASLGGTVNSPLHF
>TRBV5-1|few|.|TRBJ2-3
TGCGCCAGCAGCTTTGGGGTTCGAGGGGGGAATACGCAGTATTTT
CASSFGVRGGNTQYF